This T cell receptor (beta chain) was recovered during a study of T cell repertoires in breast cancer (dated by TCRdb to about 2016). For the wider study: Tumors, lymph nodes and peripheral blood lymphocytes from breast cancer patients were profiled in the study, along with peripheral blood from healthy control donors. The study reasoned that TCRs shared between breast cancer patients would target shared antigens, given breast cancer's low mutational burden and rare common mutations. Tumor-free lymph nodes were processed without enzymatic digestion, and blood samples were separated by Ficoll. Most of the 20 to 25 patient tumors analyzed for shared TCRs were ER+/PR+. After being minced and digested with Liberase and DNase, tumors and tumor-involved lymph nodes were passed through 70-um and 40-um filters. On average, sequencing produced approximately 530,000 sequences per sample, which came to 9 to 10 reads per input cell. Nine healthy donors, of an age range similar to that of the patients, were included as controls.

What the authors observed across the whole study: Shared TCRs were encoded by various nucleotide sequences, which suggests selection and expansion based on antigen. Emulsion RT-PCR was considered qualitative rather than quantitative, since transcript abundance and primer differences skewed clone recovery. Shared TCRs showed TRBV7 predominance, possibly reflecting tumor recognition or mispriming bias from eight TRBV7 primers. About fourfold more TCRs were shared with matched tumor repertoires by tumor-involved sentinel lymph nodes than by tumor-free nodes (7.7% versus 2%). Possible tumor specificity was suggested for some 20 TCR pairs that were shared across seven or more patient tumors yet rarely found in control blood. Discarding singleton TCRs and sampling only part of each tumor may have missed genuine antitumor clones.

The study used an expanded emulsion RT-PCR method with primers for all TCR V genes to analyze paired alpha-beta TCRs of CD8+ T cells. CD8+ T cells were isolated with a CD8 positive selection kit and were then incubated overnight in 7.5 to 10 IU/mL IL-2 prior to emulsion RT-PCR. Receptor amplification or capture employed emulsion pairing. Unpaired genes were suppressed by a second nested PCR with blocking oligos, after which a third nested PCR added Illumina adaptors and barcodes. Between roughly 5,000 and 250,000 T cells, along with C-region, Stepout and V-region primers, were included in each emulsion RT-PCR master mix. The emulsions were generated using the Micellula Emulsion and Purification Kit, and the RT-PCR was run with Qiagen OneStep RT-PCR reagents. Pooled libraries were sequenced on an Illumina MiSeq with paired-end 2 x 250 reads. As for how the authors treated the data: Read pairs were joined in Galaxy and clipped at the engineered overlap into separate alpha and beta files; unclipped reads were discarded. To assign alpha-beta pairs, the researchers used CompleteTCR, a MiTCR-based pipeline that relies on an R script to link chains sharing read cluster identifiers. TCR sequences that were observed only once, representing about 1-3.3%, were removed as potential sequencing errors. The public reads were run again by TCRdb, first through fastp at Q25 and then through MiXCR, and only productive beta chains were kept. Rows with one shared CDR3 protein collapse into an entry with the most common genes and DNA. These V and J calls rely on TCRdb rather than the paper's analysis. The sample yields about 40,000 distinct CDR3 sequences; 45% to 50% were counted once. Together, the top ten hold around three fifths of the sample.

The germline V gene yields MNHNS for CDR1 and SASEGT for CDR2. Inclusive of the bounding cysteine and phenylalanine, the CDR3 is 15 residues long. Only the CDR3 part of the read is kept: 45 bases, read in frame from the first base. About this clonotype: Its antigen is still unknown. A single base separates this from a much larger clone, so it may be a read error.

Sample: CD8+ T cells. The TCR comes from a pool of human donors with breast cancer or a healthy control (not recorded which). The rearrangement combines TRBV6-1 with TRBJ2-3; TRBD1 lines up with 8 middle nucleotides. The CDR3 reads as follows: CASSELETGADAQYF. The sequenced DNA: TGTGCCAGCAGTGAGTTAGAGACAGGGGCAGATGCGCAGTATTTT.